The present T cell receptor (beta chain) was sequenced within a study of T cell responses to AZD1222 COVID-19 vaccine. Study outcomes and limitations: In a largely white British group with more females than males, clonal diversity was possibly underestimated. Reports indicate that nearly half of spike-specific TCRs are directed at unmutated variant regions.

Comments on this clone: Its antigen remains unidentified.

Libraries were prepared by immunoSEQ multiplex PCR; TCRdb keeps only in-frame clonotypes and omits some of them. This repertoire shows more than 95,000 clones, 88% found once; its top ten account for 20% to 25%. This receptor was taken from an adult in good health. The input for sequencing was peripheral blood, taken on day 0 of AZD1222 vaccination.

CDR3 region: CASSWAGGTNEKLFF. For the CDR3, the DNA is TGTGCCAGCAGTTGGGCAGGGGGAACTAATGAAAAACTGTTTTTT. This chain joins TRBV6-2 or TRBV6-3 and TRBJ1-4; 7 bases are a match to TRBD1. CDR1 MNHEY and CDR2 SVGEGT come from the germline V gene. The J segment lost 1 base and the V segment lost 4 bases, leaving 3 bases of the junction unmatched. This CDR3 region has 15 residues.